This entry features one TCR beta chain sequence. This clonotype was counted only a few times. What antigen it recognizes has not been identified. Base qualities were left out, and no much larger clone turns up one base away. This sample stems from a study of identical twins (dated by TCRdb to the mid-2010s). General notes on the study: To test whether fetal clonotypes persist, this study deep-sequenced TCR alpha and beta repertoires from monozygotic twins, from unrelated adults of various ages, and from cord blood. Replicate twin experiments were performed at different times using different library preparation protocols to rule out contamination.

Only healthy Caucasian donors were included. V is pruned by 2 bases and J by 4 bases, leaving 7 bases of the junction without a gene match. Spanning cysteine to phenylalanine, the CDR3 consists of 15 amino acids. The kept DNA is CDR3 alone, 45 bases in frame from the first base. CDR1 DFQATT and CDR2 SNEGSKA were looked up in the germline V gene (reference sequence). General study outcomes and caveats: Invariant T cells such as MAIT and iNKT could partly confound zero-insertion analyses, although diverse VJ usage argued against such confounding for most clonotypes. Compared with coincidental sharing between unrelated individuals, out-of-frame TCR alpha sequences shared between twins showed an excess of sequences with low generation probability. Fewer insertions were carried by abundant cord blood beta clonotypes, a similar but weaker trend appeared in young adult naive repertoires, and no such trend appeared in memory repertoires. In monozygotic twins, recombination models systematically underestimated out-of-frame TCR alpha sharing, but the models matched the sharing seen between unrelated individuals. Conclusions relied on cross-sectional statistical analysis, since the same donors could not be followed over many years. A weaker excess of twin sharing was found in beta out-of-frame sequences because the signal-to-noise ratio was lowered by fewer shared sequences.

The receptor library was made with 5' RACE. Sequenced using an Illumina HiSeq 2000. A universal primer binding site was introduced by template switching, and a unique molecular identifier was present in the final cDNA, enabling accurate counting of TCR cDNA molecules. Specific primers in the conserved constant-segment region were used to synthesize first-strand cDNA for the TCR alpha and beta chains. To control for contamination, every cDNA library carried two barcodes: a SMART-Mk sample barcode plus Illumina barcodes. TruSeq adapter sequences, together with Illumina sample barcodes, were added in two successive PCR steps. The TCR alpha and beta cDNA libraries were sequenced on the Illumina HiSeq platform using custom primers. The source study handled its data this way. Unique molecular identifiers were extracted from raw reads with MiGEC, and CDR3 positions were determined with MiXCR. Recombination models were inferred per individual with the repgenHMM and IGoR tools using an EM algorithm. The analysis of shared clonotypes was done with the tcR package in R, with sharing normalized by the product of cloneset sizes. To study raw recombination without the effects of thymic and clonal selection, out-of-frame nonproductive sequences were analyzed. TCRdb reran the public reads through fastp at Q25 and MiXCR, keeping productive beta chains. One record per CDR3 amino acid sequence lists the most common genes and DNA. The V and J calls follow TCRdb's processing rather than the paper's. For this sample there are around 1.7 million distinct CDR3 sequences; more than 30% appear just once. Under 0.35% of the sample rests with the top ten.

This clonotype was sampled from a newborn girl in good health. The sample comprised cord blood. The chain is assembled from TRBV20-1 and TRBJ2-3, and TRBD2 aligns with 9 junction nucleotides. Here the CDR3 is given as CSARTWLAGPDTQYF. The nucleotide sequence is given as TGCAGTGCTAGAACATGGCTAGCGGGACCAGATACGCAGTATTTT.